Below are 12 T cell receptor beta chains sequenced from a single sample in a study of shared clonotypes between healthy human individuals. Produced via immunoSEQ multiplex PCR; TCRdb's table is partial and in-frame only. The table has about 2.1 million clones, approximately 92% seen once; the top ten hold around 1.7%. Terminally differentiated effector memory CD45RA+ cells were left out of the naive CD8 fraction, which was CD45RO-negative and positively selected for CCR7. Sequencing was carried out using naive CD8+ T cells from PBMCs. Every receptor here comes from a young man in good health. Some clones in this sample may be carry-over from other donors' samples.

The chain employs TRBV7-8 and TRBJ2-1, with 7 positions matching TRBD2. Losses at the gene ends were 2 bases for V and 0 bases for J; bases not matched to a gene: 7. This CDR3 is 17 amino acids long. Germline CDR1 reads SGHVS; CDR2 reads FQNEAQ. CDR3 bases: TGTGCCAGCAGCTTATATTCTAGCGGAAGCTCCTACAATGAGCAGTTCTTC. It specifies CASSLYSSGSSYNEQFF.

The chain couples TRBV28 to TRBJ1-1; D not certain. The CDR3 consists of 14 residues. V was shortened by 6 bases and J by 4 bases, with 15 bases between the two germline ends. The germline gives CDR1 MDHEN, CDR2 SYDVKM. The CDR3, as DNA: TGTGCCAGCAGCCTCAGCGGGGTAGGCACTGAAGCTTTCTTT. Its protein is CASSLSGVGTEAFF. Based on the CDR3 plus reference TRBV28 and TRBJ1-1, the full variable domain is DVKVTQSSRYLVKRTGEKVFLECVQDMDHENMFWYRQDPGLGLRLIYFSYDVKMKEKGDIPEGYSVSREKKERFSLILESASTNQTSMYLCASSLSGVGTEAFFGQGTRLTVV.

The CDR3 here is CASSLSGGLYGYTF. In DNA form, the CDR3 reads TGTGCCAGCAGTTTATCCGGGGGTCTCTATGGCTACACCTTC. The V gene is TRBV27, the J gene TRBJ1-2; weak D call: TRBD1 (5 bases). The CDR3 has 14 amino acids. Germline loops: CDR1 MNHEY, CDR2 SMNVEV (reference sequence). The V gene lost 0 bases and the J gene lost 4 bases, with 9 bases spanning the gap.

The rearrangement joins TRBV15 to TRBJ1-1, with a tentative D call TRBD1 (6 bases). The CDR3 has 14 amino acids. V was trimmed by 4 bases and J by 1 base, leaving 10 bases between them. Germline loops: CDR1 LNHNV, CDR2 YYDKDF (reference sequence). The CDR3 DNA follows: TGTGCCACCAGCAAAGGGGGGGAGAACACTGAAGCTTTCTTT. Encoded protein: CATSKGGENTEAFF.

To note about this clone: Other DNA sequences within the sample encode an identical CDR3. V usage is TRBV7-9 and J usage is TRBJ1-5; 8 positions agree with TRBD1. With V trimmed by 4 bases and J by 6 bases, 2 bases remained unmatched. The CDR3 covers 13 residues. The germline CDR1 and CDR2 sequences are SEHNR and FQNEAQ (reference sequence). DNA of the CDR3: TGTGCCAGCAGCTCAGGGGGCGGTCAGCCCCAGCATTTT. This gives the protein CASSSGGGQPQHF.

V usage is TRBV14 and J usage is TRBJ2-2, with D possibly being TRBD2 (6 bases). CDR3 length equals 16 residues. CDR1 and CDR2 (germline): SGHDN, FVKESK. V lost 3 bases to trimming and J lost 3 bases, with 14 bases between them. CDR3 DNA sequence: TGTGCCAGCAGCCATAGGCCGGGACTGTACACCGGGGAGCTGTTTTTT. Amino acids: CASSHRPGLYTGELFF.

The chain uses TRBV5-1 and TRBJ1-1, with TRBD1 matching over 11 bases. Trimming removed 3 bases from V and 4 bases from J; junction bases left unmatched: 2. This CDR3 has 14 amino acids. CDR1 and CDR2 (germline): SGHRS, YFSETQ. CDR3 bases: TGCGCCAGCAGCTATGGACAGGGGGCCACTGAAGCTTTCTTT. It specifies CASSYGQGATEAFF.

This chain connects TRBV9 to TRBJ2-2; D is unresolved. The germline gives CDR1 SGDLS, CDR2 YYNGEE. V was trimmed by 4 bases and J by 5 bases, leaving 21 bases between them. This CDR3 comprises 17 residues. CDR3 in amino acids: CASSPWGSLQPTGELFF. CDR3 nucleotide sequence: TGTGCCAGCAGCCCGTGGGGTTCCTTACAACCAACCGGGGAGCTGTTTTTT. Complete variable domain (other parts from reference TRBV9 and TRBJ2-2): DSGVTQTPKHLITATGQRVTLRCSPRSGDLSVYWYQQSLDQGLQFLIQYYNGEERAKGNILERFSAQQFPDLHSELNLSSLELGDSALYFCASSPWGSLQPTGELFFGEGSRLTVL.

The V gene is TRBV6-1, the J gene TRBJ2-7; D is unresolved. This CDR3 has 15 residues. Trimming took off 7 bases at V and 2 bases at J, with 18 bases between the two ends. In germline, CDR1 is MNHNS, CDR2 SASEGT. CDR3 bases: TGTGCCAGCACTACTACCCGGAGTTCGCCCTACGAGCAGTACTTC. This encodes CASTTTRSSPYEQYF.

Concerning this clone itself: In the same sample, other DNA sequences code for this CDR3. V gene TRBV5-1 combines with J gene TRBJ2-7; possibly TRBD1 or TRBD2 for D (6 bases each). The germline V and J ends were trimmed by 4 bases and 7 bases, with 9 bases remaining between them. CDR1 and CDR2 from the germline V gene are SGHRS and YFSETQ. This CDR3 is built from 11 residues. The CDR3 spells CASSLGGEQYF. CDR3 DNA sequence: TGCGCCAGCAGCCTAGGGGGGGAGCAGTACTTC.

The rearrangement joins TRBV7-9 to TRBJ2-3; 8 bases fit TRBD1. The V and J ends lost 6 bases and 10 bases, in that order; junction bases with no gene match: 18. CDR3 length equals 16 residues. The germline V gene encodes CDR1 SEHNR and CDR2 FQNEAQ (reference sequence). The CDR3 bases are TGTGCCAGCAGATCGAATATGGACAGGGACGGATGGGCGCAGTATTTT. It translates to CASRSNMDRDGWAQYF.

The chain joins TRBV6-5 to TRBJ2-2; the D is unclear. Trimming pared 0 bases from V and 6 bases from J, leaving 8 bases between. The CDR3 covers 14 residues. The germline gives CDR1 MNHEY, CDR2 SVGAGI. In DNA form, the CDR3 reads TGTGCCAGCAGTTACTCAGCCTTGGCCGGGGAGCTGTTTTTT. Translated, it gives CASSYSALAGELFF.